This T cell receptor beta chain was observed in a study of cytomegalovirus exposure and HLA in healthy donors (dated by TCRdb to about 2017). Concerning the study at large: An earlier analysis of 587 of the donors reported roughly 300 Gb of sequence data and 120 million or so unique TCR beta sequences from 150 million to 200 million T cells. All discovery cohort repertoires had been generated using a single sequencing platform. The number of donors typed differed by locus, with about 629-640 for A, B, C, DRB1 and DQB1, over 500 for DQA1, 606 for DPA1, and about 450 for DPB1. Because of strong linkage in the cohort, roughly 5 DR-DQ haplotypes were treated as single units for association and clustering. To predict cytomegalovirus infection status, the study brought together high-throughput TCR immunosequencing, statistical association of individual TCRs with disease status, and machine learning. Donor age, sex, ethnicity and CMV serostatus were compiled alongside the repertoire data. A later analysis re-analyzed previously published TCR beta repertoires from approximately 700 donors and added high-resolution HLA genotyping to study TCR occurrence patterns. The aim of the study was to test whether cataloging public T cell receptors could identify signatures of past pathogen exposure. Of the 300 to 500 genotyped donors, approximately 81% were placed in the genetic ancestry cluster associated with self-reported Caucasian donors. In the later analysis, no new phenotypic data were used to find candidate immune exposures; instead, reliance was placed on TCR beta sequences and their occurrence across donors. Class I and class II HLA loci were covered by the typing at four-digit resolution. To decide whether each TCR beta V gene segment behaved as functional or pseudogenic, an earlier analysis of fewer than 750 of the donors relied on high-throughput TCR beta sequencing. An early release covering 550 to 700 HLA-typed donors comprised approximately 300 gigabases of sequencing data and tens of millions of unique TCR sequences. In addition to the first cohort of 650 to 800 subjects, a separate validation cohort of about 120 different subjects was used. The T cell repertoires of about 700 subjects were profiled by immunosequencing and related to cytomegalovirus serostatus. Among some 410 genotyped donors of the cohort, an average of approximately 220,000 unique TCR beta nucleotide sequences was sequenced per donor, of which about 20% were non-productive. A later genetic analysis used genome-wide SNP genotypes for about three fifths of the 666 donors, treating that subset as a discovery cohort.

The library was prepared using the immunoSEQ multiplex PCR assay. For the multiplex PCR, a mixture combining 60 forward primers for TCR Vbeta segments and 13 reverse primers for TCR Jbeta segments was used. Amplification of the CDR3 region of rearranged TCR beta genes was performed with a multiplex PCR assay on genomic DNA. On the Illumina HiSeq System, the amplified TCR beta libraries were sequenced as 87-base-pair reads. The paper's data handling went like this. A later analysis counted approximately 74 million unique TCR beta chains across the 666 repertoires, and roughly 11 million of these chains were shared by at least two donors. Raw reads were error-corrected and collapsed into unique sequences with a nearest-neighbor algorithm that merged closely related sequences to remove PCR and sequencing errors. CDR3 sequences were aligned to IMGT reference sequences to assign V, D and J gene segments. For a sequence to be retained, a match of at least six nucleotides was required to both a V gene segment and a J gene segment. Rearrangements were classified as productive when the CDR3 lacked stop codons and remained in frame with V and J, and all other rearrangements were classified as non-productive. Following IMGT convention, CDR3 was defined as the stretch from the second conserved V-encoded cysteine to the conserved J-encoded phenylalanine. The earlier analysis of fewer than 750 of the donors excluded sequences that lacked an unambiguous match to a single V gene segment. In an earlier analysis of some 590 of the donors, a V segment was called functional when productive rearrangements were above 56.7%, and segregating when the standard deviation between donors exceeded 5%. A statistical classification framework was built for diagnosing cytomegalovirus status from the catalog of TCR beta chain sequences. In a later analysis, V and J genes were assigned by comparing TCR nucleotide sequences against IMGT/GENE-DB human TR gene sequences. The TCRdist pipeline was used in a later analysis to assign CDR3 sequences and most-parsimonious VDJ recombination scenarios. In a later analysis, every TCR beta chain was defined by the combination of its CDR3 amino acid sequence and its V-gene family, and reads without a unique V-gene family were dropped. As a way to deal with suspected cross-contamination and a sequencing artifact, a later analysis dropped 500 to 700 nucleotide sequences that were highly shared and had low generation probability. For each public chain, a later analysis derived a clonal expansion index from normalized ranks of inferred template counts within each repertoire. In a later analysis, generation probabilities were computed with a VDJ recombination model fitted to out-of-frame rearrangements, and the resulting probabilities were checked against IGoR. Hypergeometric tests were used in a later analysis to score TCR-TCR, TCR-HLA and TCR-CMV co-occurrence, with a repertoire-size bias correction applied to the TCR pairs. A later analysis estimated false discovery rates by permuting HLA or CMV assignments 20 times. In a later analysis, co-occurring TCRs were grouped using DBSCAN, with TCRdist sequence similarity added in when clustering inside HLA-allele-positive subsets. For co-occurrence clustering, repertoires with fewer than 30,000 or more than 120,000 public chains were excluded, along with 4 to 6 repertoires with anomalous nucleotide sharing. Imported from immuneACCESS, the table was reduced by TCRdb to in-frame sequences with V and J called. These copies leave out some clones; in studies compared against another copy, an unresolved V gene accounts for under half, and the cause of the remainder is not known. The V and J calls and the clone size are those of that table, but D and trimming were determined from the DNA. This sample lists about 87,000 clones; over 70% were detected once. The ten largest account for about 22% of the sample.

Overall study outcomes, separate from this receptor: A later analysis found that TCR association rates varied across HLA loci, with DRB1 alleles showing the most associated TCRs and HLA-C alleles the fewest. An earlier analysis of approximately 590 of the donors showed that most TCR beta V segments appeared in productive rearrangements either about 90% or about 30% of the time, which broadly matched IMGT annotations. When HLA alleles, especially DR and DQ, strongly co-occurred, attributing TCR associations to individual alleles was difficult. The sequencing pipeline was judged likely to have produced a cluster of highly shared sequence variants as a technical artifact. A later analysis associated 15,000 or so TCR beta sequences with specific HLA alleles at a false discovery rate of 0.05. Presence/absence analyses assumed roughly uniform sequencing depth across donors, an assumption that may not hold. Most TCR sequences were seen in very few donors, while some public TCRs were found in many individuals. Because the 87-base-pair reads could not distinguish some IMGT-functional V segments, including TRBV6-2 and TRBV6-3, those segments were excluded. According to the authors, the approach could potentially be generalized to other disease states and immunological phenotypes. HLA typing was unavailable for some donors at each locus, so association tests used only the typed subset. In both the original and validation cohorts, the classifier was reported to diagnose cytomegalovirus status with high specificity and sensitivity. In a later genetic analysis, a missense DCLRE1C variant was associated with V-gene and J-gene trimming of TCR beta chains, and the association was replicated in an independent cohort. Several of the top co-occurrence clusters appeared to be linked to parvovirus B19, influenza, CMV and Epstein-Barr virus, according to a later analysis. Because counts were too low, approximately 15 rarely observed V segments, including chromosome 9 orphons, were excluded from the earlier analysis of fewer than 650 of the donors. The only immune exposure information available for the cohort was CMV serostatus. Linkage disequilibrium might explain the correlated functional status among segregating V segments, but an unknown experimental factor could not be ruled out. The cohort was sequenced for TCR beta chains only, and without alpha or paired-chain data the features that could be detected were limited. Compared with the approximately 720-donor mean, donors in an Asian-associated ancestry cluster had fewer N-insertions in productive TCRs, according to a later genetic analysis. A total of some 180 TCR beta chains were listed by the study as associated with cytomegalovirus. Compared with equally common non-associated chains, HLA-associated TCR beta chains in a later analysis were more clonally expanded and had lower generation probabilities. In vitro tests confirmed that three of the cytomegalovirus-associated TCR beta chains recognize cytomegalovirus antigens. A further reported finding was that TCR beta sequences accurately predicted the HLA-A and HLA-B alleles for most subjects in the first cohort. A later analysis found that most CMV-associated TCR beta chains appeared HLA-restricted, with HLA associations seemingly driven largely by CMV exposure.

The cohort comprised hundreds of healthy bone marrow donors. At the time of sampling, all cohort members were nominally healthy, though unrecorded immune exposures were likely present. The donor was CMV seropositive and belonged to the group of 250 to 300 seropositive cohort members. A peripheral blood sample was provided by each donor, and peripheral blood mononuclear cells were used for TCR beta sequencing. The Qiagen DNeasy Blood Extraction Kit was used to extract genomic DNA from the blood cell samples. About this clone: Its cognate antigen has yet to be identified. One base away there is no much larger clone; base qualities are not given.

Its CDR3 holds 14 amino acids, cysteine through phenylalanine. Only the CDR3 DNA stays, 42 bases, in frame from base 1. A distance of 15 bases separates the germline ends of V and J, which lose 4 bases and 5 bases respectively. The germline V gene (reference sequence) supplies CDR1 SGHNT and CDR2 YYREEE. The source of this sequence is a man aged 30 to 45 in good health and CMV-seropositive. In this chain, TRBV5-4 is recombined with TRBJ2-5, and perhaps TRBD2 as D gene, on 6 matching bases. Sequenced input: PBMCs. The encoded CDR3 is CASSPATGEETQYF. The DNA sequence is given as TGTGCCAGCAGCCCCGCTACGGGAGAGGAGACCCAGTACTTC.